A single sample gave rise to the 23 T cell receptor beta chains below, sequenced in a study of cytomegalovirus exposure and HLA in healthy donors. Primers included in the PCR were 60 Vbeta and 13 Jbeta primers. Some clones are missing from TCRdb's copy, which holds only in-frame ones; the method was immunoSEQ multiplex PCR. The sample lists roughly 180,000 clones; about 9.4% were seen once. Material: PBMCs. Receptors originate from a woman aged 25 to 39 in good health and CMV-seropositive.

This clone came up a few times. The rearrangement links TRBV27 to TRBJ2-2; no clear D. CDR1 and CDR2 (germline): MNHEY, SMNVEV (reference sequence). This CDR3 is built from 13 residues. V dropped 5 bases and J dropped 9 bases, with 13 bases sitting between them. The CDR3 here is CASSPPSVRELFF. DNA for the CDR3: TGTGCCAGCAGTCCCCCGAGTGTTCGGGAGCTGTTTTTT.

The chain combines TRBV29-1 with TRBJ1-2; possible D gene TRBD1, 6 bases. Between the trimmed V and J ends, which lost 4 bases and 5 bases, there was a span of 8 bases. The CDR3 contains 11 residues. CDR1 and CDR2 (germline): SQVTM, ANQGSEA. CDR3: CSVVQGYGYTF. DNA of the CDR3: TGCAGCGTTGTGCAGGGGTATGGCTACACCTTC.

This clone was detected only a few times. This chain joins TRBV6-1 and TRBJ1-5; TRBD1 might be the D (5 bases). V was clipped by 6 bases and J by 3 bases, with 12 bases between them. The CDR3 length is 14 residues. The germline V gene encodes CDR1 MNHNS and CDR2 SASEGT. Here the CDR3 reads CASSRDSLNQPQHF. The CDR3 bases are TGTGCCAGCAGCCGGGACTCCCTCAATCAGCCCCAGCATTTT.

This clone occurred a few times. CDR3 residues: CASRRTGGEQFF. For the CDR3, the DNA is TGTGCCAGCAGAAGGACAGGGGGAGAGCAGTTCTTC. This chain connects TRBV11-2 to TRBJ2-1; 10 nucleotides align to TRBD1. This CDR3 is built from 12 residues. Germline assignment: CDR1 SGHAT and CDR2 FQNNGV. Trimming at V came to 6 bases and at J to 10 bases, leaving 3 bases not matched to a gene.

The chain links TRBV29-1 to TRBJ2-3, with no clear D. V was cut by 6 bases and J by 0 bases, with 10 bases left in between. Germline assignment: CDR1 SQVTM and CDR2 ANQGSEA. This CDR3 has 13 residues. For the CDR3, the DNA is TGCAGCGTAACGACATATAGCACAGATACGCAGTATTTT. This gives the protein CSVTTYSTDTQYF.

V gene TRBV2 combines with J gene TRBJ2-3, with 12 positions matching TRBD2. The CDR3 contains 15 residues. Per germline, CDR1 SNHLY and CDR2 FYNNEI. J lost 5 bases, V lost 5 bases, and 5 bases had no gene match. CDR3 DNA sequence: TGTGCCAGCAGTAGACTAGCGGGAGTCATAGATACGCAGTATTTT. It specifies CASSRLAGVIDTQYF.

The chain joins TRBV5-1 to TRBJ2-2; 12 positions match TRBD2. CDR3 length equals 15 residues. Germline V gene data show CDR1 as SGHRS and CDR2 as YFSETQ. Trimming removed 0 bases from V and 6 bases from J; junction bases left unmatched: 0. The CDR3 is CASSLASGRAGELFF. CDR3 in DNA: TGCGCCAGCAGCTTGGCTAGCGGGAGGGCCGGGGAGCTGTTTTTT.

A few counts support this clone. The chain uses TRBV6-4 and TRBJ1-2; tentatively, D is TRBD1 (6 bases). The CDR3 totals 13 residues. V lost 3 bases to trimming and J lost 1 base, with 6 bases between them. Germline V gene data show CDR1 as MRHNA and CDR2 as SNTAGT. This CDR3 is CASSEQGNYGYTF. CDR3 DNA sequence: TGTGCCAGCAGTGAACAGGGTAACTATGGCTACACCTTC.

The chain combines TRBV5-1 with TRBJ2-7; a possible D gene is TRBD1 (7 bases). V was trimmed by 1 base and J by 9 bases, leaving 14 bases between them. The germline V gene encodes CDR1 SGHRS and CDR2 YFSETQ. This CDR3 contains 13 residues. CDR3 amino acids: CASSLLEGAGQYF. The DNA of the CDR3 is TGCGCCAGCAGCTTGTTGGAGGGGGCAGGGCAGTACTTC. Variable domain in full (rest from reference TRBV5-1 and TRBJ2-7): KAGVTQTPRYLIKTRGQQVTLSCSPISGHRSVSWYQQTPGQGLQFLFEYFSETQRNKGNFPGRFSGRQFSNSRSEMNVSTLELGDSALYLCASSLLEGAGQYFGPGTRLTVT.

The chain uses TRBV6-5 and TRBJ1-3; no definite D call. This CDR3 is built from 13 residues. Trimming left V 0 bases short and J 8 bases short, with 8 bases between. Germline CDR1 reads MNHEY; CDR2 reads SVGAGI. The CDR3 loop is CASSYSTGDTIYF. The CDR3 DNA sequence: TGTGCCAGCAGTTACTCGACGGGAGACACCATATATTTT.

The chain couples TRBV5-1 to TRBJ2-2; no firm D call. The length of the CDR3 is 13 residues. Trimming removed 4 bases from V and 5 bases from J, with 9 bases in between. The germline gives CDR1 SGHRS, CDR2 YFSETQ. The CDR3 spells CASSPGWTGELFF. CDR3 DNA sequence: TGCGCCAGCAGCCCCGGTTGGACCGGGGAGCTGTTTTTT.

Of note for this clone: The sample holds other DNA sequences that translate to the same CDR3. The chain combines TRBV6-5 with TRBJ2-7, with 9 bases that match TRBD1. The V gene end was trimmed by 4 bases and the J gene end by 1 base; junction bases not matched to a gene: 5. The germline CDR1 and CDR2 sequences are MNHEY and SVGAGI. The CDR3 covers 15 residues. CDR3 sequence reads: CASSSTGTGSYEQYF. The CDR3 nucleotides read TGTGCCAGCAGTTCGACCGGGACAGGGTCCTACGAGCAGTACTTC.

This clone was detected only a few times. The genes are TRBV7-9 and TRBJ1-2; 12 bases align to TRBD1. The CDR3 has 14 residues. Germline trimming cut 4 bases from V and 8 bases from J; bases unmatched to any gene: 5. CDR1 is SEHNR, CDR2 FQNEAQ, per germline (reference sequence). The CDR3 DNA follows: TGTGCCAGCAGCTCGGGACAGGGGGCGGAAGGCTACACCTTC. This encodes CASSSGQGAEGYTF.

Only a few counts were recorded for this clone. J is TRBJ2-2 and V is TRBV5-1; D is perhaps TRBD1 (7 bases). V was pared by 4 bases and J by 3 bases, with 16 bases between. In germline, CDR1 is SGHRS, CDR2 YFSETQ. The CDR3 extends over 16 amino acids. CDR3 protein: CASSIDREVDTGELFF. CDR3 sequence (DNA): TGCGCCAGCAGCATCGACAGGGAGGTGGACACCGGGGAGCTGTTTTTT.

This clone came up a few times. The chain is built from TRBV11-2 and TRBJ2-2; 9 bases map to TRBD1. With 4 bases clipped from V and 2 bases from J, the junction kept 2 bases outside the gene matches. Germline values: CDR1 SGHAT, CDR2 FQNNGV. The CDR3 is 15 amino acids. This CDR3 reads CASSWDRVNTGELFF. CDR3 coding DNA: TGTGCCAGCAGCTGGGACAGGGTTAACACCGGGGAGCTGTTTTTT. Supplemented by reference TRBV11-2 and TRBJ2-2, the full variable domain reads EAGVAQSPRYKIIEKRQSVAFWCNPISGHATLYWYQQILGQGPKLLIQFQNNGVVDDSQLPKDRFSAERLKGVDSTLKIQPAKLEDSAVYLCASSWDRVNTGELFFGEGSRLTVL.

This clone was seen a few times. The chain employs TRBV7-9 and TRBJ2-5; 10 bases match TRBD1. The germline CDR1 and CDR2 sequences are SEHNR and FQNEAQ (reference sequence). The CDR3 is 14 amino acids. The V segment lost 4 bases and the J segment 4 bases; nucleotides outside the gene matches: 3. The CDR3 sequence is CASSWTGGGETQYF. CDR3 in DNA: TGTGCCAGCAGCTGGACAGGGGGAGGAGAGACCCAGTACTTC.

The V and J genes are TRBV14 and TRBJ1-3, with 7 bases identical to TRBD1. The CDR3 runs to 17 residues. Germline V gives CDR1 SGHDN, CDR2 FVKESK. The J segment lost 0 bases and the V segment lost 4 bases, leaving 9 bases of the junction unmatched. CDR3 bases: TGTGCCAGCAGCCCCGGGGACAGCTGGAGCTCTGGAAACACCATATATTTT. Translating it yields CASSPGDSWSSGNTIYF.

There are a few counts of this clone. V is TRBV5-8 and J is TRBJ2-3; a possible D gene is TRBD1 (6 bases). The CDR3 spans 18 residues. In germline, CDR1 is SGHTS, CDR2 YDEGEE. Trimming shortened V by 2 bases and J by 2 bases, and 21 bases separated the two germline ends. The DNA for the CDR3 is TGTGCCAGCAGCTTATACATTCGAAGGGACATTTTCACAGATACGCAGTATTTT. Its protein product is CASSLYIRRDIFTDTQYF.

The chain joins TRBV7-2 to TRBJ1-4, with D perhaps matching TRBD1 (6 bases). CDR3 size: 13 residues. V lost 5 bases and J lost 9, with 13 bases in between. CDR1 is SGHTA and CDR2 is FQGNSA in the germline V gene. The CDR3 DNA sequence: TGTGCCAGCAGCACCTGGACAGAAAAAAAACTGTTTTTT. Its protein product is CASSTWTEKKLFF.

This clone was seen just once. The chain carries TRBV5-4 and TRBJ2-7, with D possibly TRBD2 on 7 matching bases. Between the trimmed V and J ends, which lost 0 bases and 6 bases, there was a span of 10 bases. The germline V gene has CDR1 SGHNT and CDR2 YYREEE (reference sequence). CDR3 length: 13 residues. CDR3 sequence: CASSLVGGGEQYF. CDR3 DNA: TGTGCCAGCAGCTTGGTGGGAGGGGGCGAGCAGTACTTC.

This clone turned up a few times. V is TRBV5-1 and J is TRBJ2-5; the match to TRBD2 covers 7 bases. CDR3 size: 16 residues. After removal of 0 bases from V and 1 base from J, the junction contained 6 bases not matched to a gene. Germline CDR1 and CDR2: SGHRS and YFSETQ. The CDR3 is CASSLVPGTIQETQYF. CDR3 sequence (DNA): TGCGCCAGCAGCTTGGTTCCAGGGACTATCCAAGAGACCCAGTACTTC. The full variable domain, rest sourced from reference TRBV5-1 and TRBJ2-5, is KAGVTQTPRYLIKTRGQQVTLSCSPISGHRSVSWYQQTPGQGLQFLFEYFSETQRNKGNFPGRFSGRQFSNSRSEMNVSTLELGDSALYLCASSLVPGTIQETQYFGPGTRLLVL.

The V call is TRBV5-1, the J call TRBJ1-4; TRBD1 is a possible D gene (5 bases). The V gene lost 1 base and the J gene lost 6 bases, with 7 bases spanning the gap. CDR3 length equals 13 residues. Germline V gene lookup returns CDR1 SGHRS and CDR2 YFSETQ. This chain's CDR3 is CASSLTGDEKLFF. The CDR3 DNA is TGCGCCAGCAGCTTGACAGGAGATGAAAAACTGTTTTTT.

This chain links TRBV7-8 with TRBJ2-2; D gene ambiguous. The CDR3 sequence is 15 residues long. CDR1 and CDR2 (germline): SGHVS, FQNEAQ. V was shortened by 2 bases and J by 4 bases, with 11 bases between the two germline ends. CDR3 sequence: CASSLSRSGTGELFF. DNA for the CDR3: TGTGCCAGCAGCTTATCAAGGTCGGGCACCGGGGAGCTGTTTTTT.